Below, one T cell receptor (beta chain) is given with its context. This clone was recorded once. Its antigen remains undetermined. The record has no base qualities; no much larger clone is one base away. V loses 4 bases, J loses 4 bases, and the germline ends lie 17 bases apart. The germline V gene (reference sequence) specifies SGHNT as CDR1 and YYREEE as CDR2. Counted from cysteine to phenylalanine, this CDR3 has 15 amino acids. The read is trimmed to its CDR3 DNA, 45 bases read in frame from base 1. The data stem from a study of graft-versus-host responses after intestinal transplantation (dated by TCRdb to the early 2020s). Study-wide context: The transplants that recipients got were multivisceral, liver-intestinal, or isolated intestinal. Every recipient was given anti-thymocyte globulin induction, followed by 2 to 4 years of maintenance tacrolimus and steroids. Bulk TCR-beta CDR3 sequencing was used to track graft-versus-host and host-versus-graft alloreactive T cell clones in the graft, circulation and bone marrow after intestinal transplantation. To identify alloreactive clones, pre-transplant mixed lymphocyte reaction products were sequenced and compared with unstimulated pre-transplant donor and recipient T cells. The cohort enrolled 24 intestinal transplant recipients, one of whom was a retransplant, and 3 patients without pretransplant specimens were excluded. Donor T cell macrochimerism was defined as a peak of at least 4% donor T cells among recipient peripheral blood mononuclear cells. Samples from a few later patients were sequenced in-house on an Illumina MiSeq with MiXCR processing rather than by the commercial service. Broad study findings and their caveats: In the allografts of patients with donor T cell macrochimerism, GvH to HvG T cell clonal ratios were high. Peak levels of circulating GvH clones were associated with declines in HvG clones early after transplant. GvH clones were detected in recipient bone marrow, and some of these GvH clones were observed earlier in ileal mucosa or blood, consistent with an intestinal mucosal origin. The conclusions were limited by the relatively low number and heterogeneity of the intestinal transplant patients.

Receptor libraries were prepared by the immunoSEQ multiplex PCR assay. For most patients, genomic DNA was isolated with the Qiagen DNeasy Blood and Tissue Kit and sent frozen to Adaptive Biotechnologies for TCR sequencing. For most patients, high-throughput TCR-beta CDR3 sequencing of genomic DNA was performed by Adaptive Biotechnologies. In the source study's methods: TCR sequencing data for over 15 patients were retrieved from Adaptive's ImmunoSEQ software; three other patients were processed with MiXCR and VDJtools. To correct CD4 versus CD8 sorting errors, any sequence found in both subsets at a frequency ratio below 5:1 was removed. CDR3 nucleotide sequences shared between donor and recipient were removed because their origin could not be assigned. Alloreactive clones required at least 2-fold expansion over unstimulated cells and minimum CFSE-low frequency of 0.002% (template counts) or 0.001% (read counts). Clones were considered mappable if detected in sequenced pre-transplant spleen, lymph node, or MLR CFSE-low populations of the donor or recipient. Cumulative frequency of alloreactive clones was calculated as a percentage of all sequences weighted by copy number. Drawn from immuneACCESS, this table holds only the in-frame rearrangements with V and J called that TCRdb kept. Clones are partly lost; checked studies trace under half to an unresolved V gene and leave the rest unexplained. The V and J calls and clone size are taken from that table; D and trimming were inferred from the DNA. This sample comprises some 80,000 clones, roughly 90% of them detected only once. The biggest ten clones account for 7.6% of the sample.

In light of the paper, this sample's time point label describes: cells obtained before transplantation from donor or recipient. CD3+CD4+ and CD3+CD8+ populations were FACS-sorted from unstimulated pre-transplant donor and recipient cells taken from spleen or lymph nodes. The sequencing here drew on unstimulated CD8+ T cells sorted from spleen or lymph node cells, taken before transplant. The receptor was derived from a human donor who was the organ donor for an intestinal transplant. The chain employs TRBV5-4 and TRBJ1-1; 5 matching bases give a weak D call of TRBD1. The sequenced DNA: TGTGCCAGCAGCGGCGGGACGCCGGGACGCACTGAAGCTTTCTTT. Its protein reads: CASSGGTPGRTEAFF.